The present entry profiles one T cell receptor beta chain with its context. As yet, its antigen is unknown. Then a second PCR, running roughly 7 to 11 cycles, was carried out with a sample-barcoded 5' primer and a J-beta primer mix. TCRdb reanalysed the 5' RACE reads using MiXCR and keeps one entry per CDR3 protein. The repertoire holds 1.5 million to 2 million distinct CDR3 sequences, with 28% as singletons. The CDR3 sequence is 14 residues long. The germline CDR1 and CDR2 sequences are KGHDR and SFDVKD. V shed 4 bases and J 6 bases; nucleotides not matched to a gene: 3. The sample belongs to a study of blood T cells in healthy people across ages. Findings of the study overall: Naive and antigen-experienced cells could not be conclusively compared, given unsorted PBMCs.

The genes are TRBV24-1 and TRBJ2-2; the match to TRBD2 covers 8 bases. The specimen was blood. The TCR was taken from a woman in her twenties or thirties in good health. The CDR3 DNA reads as TGTGCCACCAGTGAACCGGGACTAGCCGGGGAGCTGTTTTTT. Encoded protein: CATSEPGLAGELFF.